This T cell receptor beta chain emerged from a study of cytomegalovirus exposure and HLA in healthy donors. Primers: 60 Vbeta forward and 13 Jbeta reverse. Assay used: immunoSEQ multiplex PCR; TCRdb lists only in-frame clones, some missing. The sample holds some 200,000 clones, under 90% seen once. V was shortened by 4 bases and J by 5 bases, with 9 bases between the two germline ends. The CDR3 is 12 residues long. The V gene's germline CDR1 is SGHDT and CDR2 YYEEEE. The receptor comes from a boy aged 2 to 9 in good health and CMV-seronegative. The sequenced sample was PBMCs. The rearrangement uses TRBV5-6 and TRBJ1-1; D is unresolved. The CDR3 bases are TGTGCCAGCAGCCGCCGGTGGACTGAAGCTTTCTTT. Translation: CASSRRWTEAFF.